Below, 18 T cell receptor beta chains from the same sample are listed, as sequenced in a study of regulatory T cells in long-lasting Graves disease. Time point meaning: persistent/refractory GD, antithyroid drugs over 5 years with positive TRAb. From PBMCs, RNA was extracted and then used to make the TCR library. Building of the TCR beta libraries involved iRepertoire HTBI primers and Arm-PCR of CDR3 regions. Each CDR3 protein gets one entry after TCRdb re-called the multiplex PCR reads with MiXCR. The table has 600,000 to 850,000 distinct CDR3 sequences, 30% seen once. The material was peripheral blood mononuclear cells (PBMCs), obtained when the disease was refractory, from a patient treated with antithyroid drugs. The receptors come from a female donor with Graves disease.

In its sample, this clonotype was seen many times. At one boundary the junction diverges from the germline segment, which might be a read error. This chain joins TRBV2 and TRBJ2-5; 14 nucleotides agree with TRBD2. Per the germline V gene, CDR1 is SNHLY and CDR2 is FYNNEI. This CDR3 spans 14 amino acids. DNA for the CDR3: TGTGCCAGCAGTGATCTAGGGACTAGCGGGAGTTCGCACTTC. Translating it yields CASSDLGTSGSSHF.

This clonotype was observed at least ten times. The rearrangement joins TRBV11-2 to TRBJ2-7; D may be TRBD2 (5 bases). The CDR3 is 13 residues long. Germline V gene lookup returns CDR1 SGHAT and CDR2 FQNNGV. V was shortened by 1 base and J by 7 bases, with 11 bases between the two germline ends. The chain's CDR3 is CASSLAGMGEQYF. As DNA, the CDR3 is TGTGCCAGCAGCTTAGCGGGAATGGGGGAGCAGTACTTC.

This clonotype was picked up a small number of times. V is TRBV29-1 and J is TRBJ2-5; TRBD2 might be the D (5 bases). The V end lost 7 bases, the J end lost 5 bases, and 14 bases lay between the germline ends. Per the germline V gene, CDR1 is SQVTM and CDR2 is ANQGSEA. The CDR3 is 12 residues long. The CDR3 loop is CSASAAGETQYF. CDR3 coding DNA: TGCAGCGCCTCAGCGGCCGGGGAGACCCAGTACTTC. The complete variable domain, with remaining parts taken from reference TRBV29-1 and TRBJ2-5, reads SAVISQKPSRDICQRGTSLTIQCQVDSQVTMMFWYRQQPGQSLTLIATANQGSEATYESGFVIDKFPISRPNLTFSTLTVSNMSPEDSSIYLCSASAAGETQYFGPGTRLLVL.

This sequence joins TRBV4-1 and TRBJ1-2, with a weak D call TRBD1 (6 bases). The germline V gene encodes CDR1 MGHRA and CDR2 YSYEKL. Trimming pared 1 base from V and 6 bases from J, leaving 12 bases between. The CDR3 spans 14 residues. CDR3 loop: CASSQVGGGHGYTF. In DNA, the CDR3 is TGCGCCAGCAGCCAAGTAGGTGGGGGGCATGGCTACACCTTC.

The chain is built from TRBV5-6 and TRBJ2-7; 10 bases align to TRBD2. This CDR3 contains 15 residues. The J segment lost 6 bases and the V segment lost 1 base, leaving 7 bases of the junction unmatched. Germline assignment: CDR1 SGHDT and CDR2 YYEEEE. The DNA of the CDR3 is TGTGCCAGCAGCTTGAGGGCTAGCGGGAGTAGCGAGCAGTACTTC. Its protein product is CASSLRASGSSEQYF.

This clonotype was detected a few times. The chain combines TRBV7-6 with TRBJ2-7; D is undetermined. V was cut by 1 base and J by 1 base, with 11 bases left in between. Germline lookup yields CDR1 SGHVS and CDR2 FNYEAQ. This CDR3 spans 15 amino acids. DNA for the CDR3: TGTGCCAGCAGCTTAGAAGTCCGGCCTTCCTACGAGCAGTACTTC. Translation: CASSLEVRPSYEQYF.

The chain recombines TRBV6-1 with TRBJ2-7; a weak D match, TRBD1 (5 bases). CDR3 length: 14 amino acids. V was shortened by 6 bases and J by 6 bases, with 18 bases between the two germline ends. Looked up from germline, CDR1 is MNHNS and CDR2 is SASEGT. DNA for the CDR3: TGTGCCAGCAGCGCGGCGGATCAGGGATGCGAGCAGTACTTC. This gives the protein CASSAADQGCEQYF.

This clonotype was observed a few times. V and J are TRBV12-5 and TRBJ1-1, with 7 bases identical to TRBD1. Germline CDR1 and CDR2: LGHNT and FRNRAP. J lost 3 bases, V lost 2 bases, and 6 bases had no gene match. This CDR3 contains 15 residues. The CDR3 here is CASGLWTGLDTEAFF. CDR3 DNA: TGTGCTAGTGGTTTGTGGACAGGATTAGACACTGAAGCTTTCTTT. The whole variable domain, remainder taken from reference TRBV12-5 and TRBJ1-1, is DARVTQTPRHKVTEMGQEVTMRCQPILGHNTVFWYRQTMMQGLELLAYFRNRAPLDDSGMPKDRFSAEMPDATLATLKIQPSEPRDSAVYFCASGLWTGLDTEAFFGQGTRLTVV.

Many counts were recorded for this clonotype. The chain employs TRBV6-5 and TRBJ2-7; 13 positions match TRBD2. The germline V gene encodes CDR1 MNHEY and CDR2 SVGAGI. This CDR3 contains 19 residues. V was clipped by 2 bases and J by 0 bases; unmatched bases: 10. CDR3 amino acids: CASSYATPGLAGTSYEQYF. The CDR3 DNA reads TGTGCCAGCAGTTACGCCACACCGGGACTAGCGGGGACCTCCTACGAGCAGTACTTC.

The rearrangement uses TRBV5-1 and TRBJ1-1; no reliable D call. In germline, CDR1 is SGHRS, CDR2 YFSETQ. The CDR3 runs 15 residues. Trimming stripped 3 bases from V and 0 bases from J, with 12 bases between. The CDR3 loop is CASSSGRNMNTEAFF. As DNA, the CDR3 is TGCGCCAGCAGCTCTGGGAGGAACATGAACACTGAAGCTTTCTTT.

J is TRBJ2-5 and V is TRBV5-1, with D possibly being TRBD1 (6 bases). V was cut by 4 bases and J by 1 base, with 17 bases left in between. The germline V gene has CDR1 SGHRS and CDR2 YFSETQ. The CDR3 spans 16 residues. The CDR3 sequence is CASSAAGTPSQETQYF. For the CDR3, the DNA is TGCGCCAGCAGCGCCGCCGGGACACCGAGCCAAGAGACCCAGTACTTC.

This clonotype was found many times. The chain recombines TRBV2 with TRBJ2-5; no clear D gene. Germline CDR1 and CDR2: SNHLY and FYNNEI. V lost 0 bases and J 1 base, leaving 9 bases between the germline ends. The CDR3 covers 15 residues. The CDR3 sequence: CASSEAGIRQETQYF. The CDR3 DNA follows: TGTGCCAGCAGTGAAGCGGGGATCCGCCAAGAGACCCAGTACTTC. The full variable domain, with the rest looked up from reference TRBV2 and TRBJ2-5, is EPEVTQTPSHQVTQMGQEVILRCVPISNHLYFYWYRQILGQKVEFLVSFYNNEISEKSEIFDDQFSVERPDGSNFTLKIRSTKLEDSAMYFCASSEAGIRQETQYFGPGTRLLVL.

On this clonotype: Given the absence of the conserved phenylalanine or tryptophan at the CDR3 end, a read error is likely. V gene TRBV28 combines with J gene TRBJ1-1, with D maybe TRBD1 (6 bases). The CDR3 consists of 14 residues. Trimming took 7 bases from V and 0 from J, leaving 12 bases between them. In germline, CDR1 is MDHEN, CDR2 SYDVKM. Here the CDR3 DNA reads TGTGCCAGCACCTCGGGGGGCATGAACACTGAAGCTTTCCTT. Translation gives CASTSGGMNTEAFL.

This clonotype occurred a few times. This chain connects TRBV12-3 or TRBV12-4 to TRBJ1-1, with unresolved D. The CDR3 is 17 residues long. With 7 bases removed from V and 0 bases from J, the gap between germline ends came to 21 bases. CDR3 in amino acids: CASTRMGAEGMNTEAFF. Written as DNA, the CDR3 is TGTGCCAGCACCAGAATGGGTGCTGAGGGCATGAACACTGAAGCTTTCTTT.

The chain is built from TRBV3-1 and TRBJ2-7, with 8 bases matching TRBD2. The CDR3 is 16 residues long. V trimming: 3 bases; J trimming: 3 bases; junction bases outside the gene matches: 10. Germline CDR1 LGHDT, CDR2 YNNKEL (reference sequence). DNA of the CDR3: TGTGCCAGCAGCCAGGGTGCGAGCGGGAGACTCTACGAGCAGTACTTC. This translates into CASSQGASGRLYEQYF.

The rearrangement uses TRBV19 and TRBJ1-1, with 8 bases identical to TRBD1. With V trimmed by 6 bases and J by 11 bases, 8 bases remained unmatched. CDR1 and CDR2 from the germline V gene are LNHDA and SQIVND (reference sequence). The CDR3 is 12 amino acids. In DNA, the CDR3 is TGTGCCAGTAGACGCGAGACAGGGGTGGCTTTCTTT. Translating gives CASRRETGVAFF. Drawing the rest from reference TRBV19 and TRBJ1-1, the complete variable domain is DGGITQSPKYLFRKEGQNVTLSCEQNLNHDAMYWYRQDPGQGLRLIYYSQIVNDFQKGDIAEGYSVSREKKESFPLTVTSAQKNPTAFYLCASRRETGVAFFGQGTRLTVV.

This clonotype showed up just a few times. One end of the junction fails to match germline, which may point to a read error. The chain employs TRBV9 and TRBJ1-5; D gene ambiguous. The CDR3 has 14 residues. Per the germline V gene, CDR1 is SGDLS and CDR2 is YYNGEE. CDR3 in amino acids: CAGSVDDSNQPQHF. The CDR3 region has the DNA TGTGCCGGCAGCGTAGATGATAGCAATCAGCCCCAGCATTTT.

The rearrangement links TRBV2 to TRBJ1-2; D not certain. The CDR3 is 14 amino acids. CDR1 SNHLY and CDR2 FYNNEI come from the germline V gene. The V gene lost 5 bases and the J gene lost 5 bases, with 15 bases spanning the gap. The CDR3 bases are TGTGCCAGCAGTACACAAAATGAGGAGTATGGCTACACCTTC. It codes for CASSTQNEEYGYTF.